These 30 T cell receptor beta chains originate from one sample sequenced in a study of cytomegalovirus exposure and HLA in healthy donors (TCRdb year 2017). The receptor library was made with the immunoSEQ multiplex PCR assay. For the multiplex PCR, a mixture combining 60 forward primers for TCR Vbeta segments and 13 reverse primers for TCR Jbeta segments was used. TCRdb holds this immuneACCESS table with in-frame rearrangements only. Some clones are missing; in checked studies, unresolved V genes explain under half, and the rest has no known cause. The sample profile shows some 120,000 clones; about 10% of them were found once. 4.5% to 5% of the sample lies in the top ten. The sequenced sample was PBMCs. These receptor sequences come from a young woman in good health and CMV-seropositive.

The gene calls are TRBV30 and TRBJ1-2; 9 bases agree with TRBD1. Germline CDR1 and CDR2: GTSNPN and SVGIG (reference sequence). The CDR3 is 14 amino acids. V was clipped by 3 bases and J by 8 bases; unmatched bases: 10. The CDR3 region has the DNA TGTGCCTGGAGGGAGGCCGGGACAGGGTGGGGCTACACCTTC. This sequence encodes CAWREAGTGWGYTF.

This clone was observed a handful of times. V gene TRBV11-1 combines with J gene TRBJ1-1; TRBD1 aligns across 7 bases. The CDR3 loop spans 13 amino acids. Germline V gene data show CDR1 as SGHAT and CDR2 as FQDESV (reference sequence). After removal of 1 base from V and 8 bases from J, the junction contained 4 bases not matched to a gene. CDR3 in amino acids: CASSLGDRQEAFF. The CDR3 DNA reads TGTGCCAGCAGCTTAGGGGACAGACAGGAAGCTTTCTTT.

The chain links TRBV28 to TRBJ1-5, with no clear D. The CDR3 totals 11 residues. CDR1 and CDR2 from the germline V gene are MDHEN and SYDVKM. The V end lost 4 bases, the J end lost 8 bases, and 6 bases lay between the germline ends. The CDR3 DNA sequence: TGTGCCAGCAGTTGGAGGGAGCCCCAGCATTTT. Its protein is CASSWREPQHF. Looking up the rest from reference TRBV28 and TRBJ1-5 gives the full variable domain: DVKVTQSSRYLVKRTGEKVFLECVQDMDHENMFWYRQDPGLGLRLIYFSYDVKMKEKGDIPEGYSVSREKKERFSLILESASTNQTSMYLCASSWREPQHFGDGTRLSIL.

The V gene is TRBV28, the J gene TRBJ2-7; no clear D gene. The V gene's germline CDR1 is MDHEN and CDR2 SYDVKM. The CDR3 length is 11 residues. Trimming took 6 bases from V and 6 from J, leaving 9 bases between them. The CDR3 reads CASSPEREQYF. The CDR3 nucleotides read TGTGCCAGCAGCCCCGAGCGCGAGCAGTACTTC.

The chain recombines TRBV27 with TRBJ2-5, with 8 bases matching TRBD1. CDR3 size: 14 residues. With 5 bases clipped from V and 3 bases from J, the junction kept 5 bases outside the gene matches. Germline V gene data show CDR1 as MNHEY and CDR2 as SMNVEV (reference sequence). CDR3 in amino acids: CASSPGTGKETQYF. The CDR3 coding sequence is TGTGCCAGCAGTCCGGGGACAGGAAAAGAGACCCAGTACTTC.

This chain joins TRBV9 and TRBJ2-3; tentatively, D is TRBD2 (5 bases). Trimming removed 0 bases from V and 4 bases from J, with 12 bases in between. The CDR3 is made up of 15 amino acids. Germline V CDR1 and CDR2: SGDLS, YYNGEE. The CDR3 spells CASSVGGLRSDTQYF. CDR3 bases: TGTGCCAGCAGCGTAGGCGGGTTACGATCAGATACGCAGTATTTT.

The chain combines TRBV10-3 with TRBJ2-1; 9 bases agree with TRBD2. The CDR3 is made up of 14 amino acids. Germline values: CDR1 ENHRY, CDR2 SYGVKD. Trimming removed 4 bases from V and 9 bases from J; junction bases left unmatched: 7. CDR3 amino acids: CAISGLAGRAEQFF. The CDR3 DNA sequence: TGTGCCATCAGTGGGCTAGCGGGAAGGGCTGAGCAGTTCTTC.

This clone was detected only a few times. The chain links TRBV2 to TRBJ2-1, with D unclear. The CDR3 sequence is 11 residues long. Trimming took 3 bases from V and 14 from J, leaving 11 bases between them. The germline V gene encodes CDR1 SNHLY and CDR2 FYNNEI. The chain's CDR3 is CASSDESSKFF. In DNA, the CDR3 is TGTGCCAGCAGTGATGAATCTAGTAAGTTCTTC.

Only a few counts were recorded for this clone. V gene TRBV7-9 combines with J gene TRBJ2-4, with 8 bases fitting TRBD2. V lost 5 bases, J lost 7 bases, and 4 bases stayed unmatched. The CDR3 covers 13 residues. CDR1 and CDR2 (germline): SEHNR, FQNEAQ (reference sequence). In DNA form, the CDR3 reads TGTGCCAGCAGCCCACGGGGGGGGAACATTCAGTACTTC. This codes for CASSPRGGNIQYF.

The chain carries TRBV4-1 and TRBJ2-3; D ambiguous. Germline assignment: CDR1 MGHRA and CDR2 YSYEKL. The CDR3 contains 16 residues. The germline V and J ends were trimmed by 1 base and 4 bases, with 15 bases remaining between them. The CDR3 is CASSQGPRLSPDTQYF. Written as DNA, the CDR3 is TGCGCCAGCAGCCAAGGTCCGCGCCTGTCCCCAGATACGCAGTATTTT.

CDR3 DNA: TGTGCCAGCAGCCCCGGGAGCGGGGAGCTGTTTTTT. It codes for CASSPGSGELFF. The V and J genes are TRBV7-8 and TRBJ2-2; a possible D gene is TRBD2 (6 bases). V was pared by 5 bases and J by 7 bases, with 8 bases between. This CDR3 contains 12 residues. Germline V gene sequence: CDR1 SGHVS, CDR2 FQNEAQ.

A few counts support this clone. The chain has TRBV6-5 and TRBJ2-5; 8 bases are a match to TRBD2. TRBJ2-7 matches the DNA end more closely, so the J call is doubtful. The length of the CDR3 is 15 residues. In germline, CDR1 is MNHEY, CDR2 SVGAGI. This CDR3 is CASTHSGSGSYEQYF. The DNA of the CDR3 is TGTGCCAGCACCCACAGCGGGAGTGGGTCCTACGAGCAGTACTTC.

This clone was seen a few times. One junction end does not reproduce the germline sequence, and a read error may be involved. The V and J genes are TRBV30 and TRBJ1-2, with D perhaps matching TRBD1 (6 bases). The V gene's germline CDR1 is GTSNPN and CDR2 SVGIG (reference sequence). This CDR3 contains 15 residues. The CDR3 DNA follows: TGTGCATGGAGGGGAAATCCGCCAGGGGCTTATGGCTACACCTTC. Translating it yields CAWRGNPPGAYGYTF.

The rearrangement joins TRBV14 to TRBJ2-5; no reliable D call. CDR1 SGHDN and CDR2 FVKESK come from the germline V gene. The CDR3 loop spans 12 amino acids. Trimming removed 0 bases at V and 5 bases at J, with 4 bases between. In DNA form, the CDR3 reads TGTGCCAGCAGCCAAGATCTGGAGACCCAGTACTTC. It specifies CASSQDLETQYF.

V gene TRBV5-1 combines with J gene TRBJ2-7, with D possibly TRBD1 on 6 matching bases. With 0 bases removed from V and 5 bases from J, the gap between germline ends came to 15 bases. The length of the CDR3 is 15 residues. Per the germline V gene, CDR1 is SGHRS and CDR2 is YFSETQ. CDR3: CASSLANRDSNEQYF. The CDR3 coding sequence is TGCGCCAGCAGCTTGGCAAACAGGGATTCCAACGAGCAGTACTTC.

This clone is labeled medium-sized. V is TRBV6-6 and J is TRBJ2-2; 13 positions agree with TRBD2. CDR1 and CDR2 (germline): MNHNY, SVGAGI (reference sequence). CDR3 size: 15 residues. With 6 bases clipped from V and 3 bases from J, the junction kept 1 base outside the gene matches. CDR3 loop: CASRGLAGHTGELFF. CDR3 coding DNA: TGTGCCAGCAGGGGACTAGCGGGGCACACCGGGGAGCTGTTTTTT.

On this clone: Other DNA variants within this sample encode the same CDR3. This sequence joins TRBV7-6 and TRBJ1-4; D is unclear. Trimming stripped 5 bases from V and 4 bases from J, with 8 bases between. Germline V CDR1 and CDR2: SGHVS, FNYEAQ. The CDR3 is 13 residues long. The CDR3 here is CASSAAVNEKLFF. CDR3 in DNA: TGTGCCAGCAGCGCGGCCGTTAATGAAAAACTGTTTTTT.

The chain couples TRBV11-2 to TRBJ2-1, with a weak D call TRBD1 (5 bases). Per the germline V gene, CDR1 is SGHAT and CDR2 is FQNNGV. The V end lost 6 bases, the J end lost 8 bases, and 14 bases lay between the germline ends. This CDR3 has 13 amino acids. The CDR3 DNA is TGTGCCAGCAGTCAAGGGGCGATCTATGAGCAGTTCTTC. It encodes CASSQGAIYEQFF.

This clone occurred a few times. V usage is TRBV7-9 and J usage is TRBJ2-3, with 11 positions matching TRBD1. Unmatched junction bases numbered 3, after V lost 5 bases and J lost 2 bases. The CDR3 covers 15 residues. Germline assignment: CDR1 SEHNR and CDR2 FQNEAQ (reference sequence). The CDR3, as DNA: TGTGCCAGCAGCCCGGGACAGGGGGACACAGATACGCAGTATTTT. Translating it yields CASSPGQGDTDTQYF.

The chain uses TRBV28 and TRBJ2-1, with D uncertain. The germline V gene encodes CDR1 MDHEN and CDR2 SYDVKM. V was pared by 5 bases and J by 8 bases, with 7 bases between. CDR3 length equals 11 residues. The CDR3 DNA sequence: TGTGCCAGCAGTATAATAGATGAGCAGTTCTTC. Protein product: CASSIIDEQFF.

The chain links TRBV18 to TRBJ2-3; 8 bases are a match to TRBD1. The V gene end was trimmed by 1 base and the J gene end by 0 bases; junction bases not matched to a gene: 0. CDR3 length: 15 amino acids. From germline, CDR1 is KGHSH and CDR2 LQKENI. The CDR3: CASSPRQGSTDTQYF. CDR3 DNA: TGTGCCAGCTCACCACGACAGGGGAGCACAGATACGCAGTATTTT.

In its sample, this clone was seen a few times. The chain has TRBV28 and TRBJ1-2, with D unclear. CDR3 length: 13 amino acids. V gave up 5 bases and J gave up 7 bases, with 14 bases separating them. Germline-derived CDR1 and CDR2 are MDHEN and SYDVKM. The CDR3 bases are TGTGCCAGCAGTCCCCCCGCGTTCGGTGGCTACACCTTC. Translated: CASSPPAFGGYTF.

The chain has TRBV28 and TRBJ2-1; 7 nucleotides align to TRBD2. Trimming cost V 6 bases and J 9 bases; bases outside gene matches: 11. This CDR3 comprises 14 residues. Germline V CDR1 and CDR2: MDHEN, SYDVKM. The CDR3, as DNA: TGTGCCAGCAGGTGGGCGGGGGTAGGTGGTGAGCAGTTCTTC. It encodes CASRWAGVGGEQFF.

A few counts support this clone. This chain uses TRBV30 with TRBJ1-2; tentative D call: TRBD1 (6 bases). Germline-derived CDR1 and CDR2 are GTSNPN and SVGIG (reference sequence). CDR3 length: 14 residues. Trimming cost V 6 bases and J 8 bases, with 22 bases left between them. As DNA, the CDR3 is TGTGCCTGCCCCACCCTCGACAGGACGGGAGGCTACACCTTC. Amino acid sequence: CACPTLDRTGGYTF.

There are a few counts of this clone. The CDR3 here is CSAGAGVSYEQYF. Here the CDR3 DNA reads TGCAGCGCTGGAGCGGGAGTGTCTTACGAGCAGTACTTC. The chain joins TRBV29-1 to TRBJ2-7, with TRBD2 identical over 8 bases. The CDR3 totals 13 residues. The germline CDR1 and CDR2 sequences are SQVTM and ANQGSEA. V lost 7 bases to trimming and J lost 4 bases; unmatched junction nucleotides: 9.

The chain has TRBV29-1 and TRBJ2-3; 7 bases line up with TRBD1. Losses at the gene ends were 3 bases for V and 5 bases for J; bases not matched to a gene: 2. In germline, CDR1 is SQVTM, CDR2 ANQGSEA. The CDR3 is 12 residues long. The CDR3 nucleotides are TGCAGCGTTGACAGGGGGATAGATACGCAGTATTTT. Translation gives CSVDRGIDTQYF.

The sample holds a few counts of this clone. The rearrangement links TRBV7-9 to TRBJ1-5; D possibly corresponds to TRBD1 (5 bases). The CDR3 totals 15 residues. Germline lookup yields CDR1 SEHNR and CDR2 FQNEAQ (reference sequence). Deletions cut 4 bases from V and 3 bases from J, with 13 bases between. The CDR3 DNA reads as TGTGCCAGCAGCTCCGGCGGGGCCTCCAATCAGCCCCAGCATTTT. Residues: CASSSGGASNQPQHF.

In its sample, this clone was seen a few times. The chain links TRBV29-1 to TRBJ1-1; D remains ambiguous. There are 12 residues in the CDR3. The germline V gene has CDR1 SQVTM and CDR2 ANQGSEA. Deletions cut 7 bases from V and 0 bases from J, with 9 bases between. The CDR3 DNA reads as TGCAGCGCAACAGATTTGAACACTGAAGCTTTCTTT. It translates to CSATDLNTEAFF.

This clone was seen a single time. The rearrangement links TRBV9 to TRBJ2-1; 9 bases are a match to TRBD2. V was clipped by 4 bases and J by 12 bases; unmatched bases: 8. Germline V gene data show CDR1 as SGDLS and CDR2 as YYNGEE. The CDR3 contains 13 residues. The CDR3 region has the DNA TGTGCCAGCAGCCCCCAGGCGGGAGGGTGGCAGTTCTTC. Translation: CASSPQAGGWQFF.

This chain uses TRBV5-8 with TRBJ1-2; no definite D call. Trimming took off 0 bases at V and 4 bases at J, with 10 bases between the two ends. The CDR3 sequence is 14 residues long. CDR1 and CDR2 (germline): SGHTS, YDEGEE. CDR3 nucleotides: TGTGCCAGCAGCTTGGCCGGTGTTTTCTATGGCTACACCTTC. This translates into CASSLAGVFYGYTF.